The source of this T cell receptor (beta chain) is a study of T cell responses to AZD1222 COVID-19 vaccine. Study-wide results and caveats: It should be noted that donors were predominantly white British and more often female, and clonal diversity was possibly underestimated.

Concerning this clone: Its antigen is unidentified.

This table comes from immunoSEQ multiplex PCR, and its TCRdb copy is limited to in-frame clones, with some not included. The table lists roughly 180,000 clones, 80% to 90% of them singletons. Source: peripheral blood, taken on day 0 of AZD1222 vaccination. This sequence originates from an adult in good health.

CDR3 sequence: CASSGDTTEQYV. DNA for the CDR3: TGTGCCAGTTCAGGGGACACCACCGAGCAGTACGTC. The chain couples TRBV2 to TRBJ2-7, with D possibly matching TRBD1 (6 bases). There are 12 residues in the CDR3. V was pared by 9 bases and J by 6 bases, with 15 bases between. Germline values: CDR1 SNHLY, CDR2 FYNNEI.